What follows are 2 T cell receptor beta chains derived from one specimen sequenced in a study of response to subunit inactivated influenza vaccine. TCRdb reanalysed the RT-PCR reads using MiXCR and keeps one entry per CDR3 protein. This sample yields about 650,000 distinct CDR3 sequences, of which approximately 14% are seen a single time; roughly 12% belongs to the top ten. The sequences come from PBMCs from blood, collected about 13 days after vaccination. The receptors were gathered from a man in his forties or fifties who received an inactivated influenza vaccine.

This clonotype has only a few counts. This rearrangement joins TRBV7-9 to TRBJ2-7; D is unresolved. Germline-derived CDR1 and CDR2 are SEHNR and FQNEAQ (reference sequence). The CDR3 is 13 residues long. Between the trimmed V and J ends, which lost 5 bases and 3 bases, there was a span of 11 bases. CDR3 amino acids: CASSKDLFYEQYF. The CDR3 nucleotides read TGTGCCAGCAGCAAGGACCTCTTCTACGAGCAGTACTTC.

This clonotype was counted a single time. V and J are TRBV5-1 and TRBJ2-2, with D hard to call. V shed 1 base and J shed 0 bases, with 10 bases lying between them. This CDR3 has 16 amino acids. Germline V lookup: CDR1 SGHRS, CDR2 YFSETQ. The CDR3 sequence is CASSLSAATNTGELFF. The CDR3 nucleotides read TGCGCCAGCAGCTTGAGTGCAGCCACGAACACCGGGGAGCTGTTTTTT.